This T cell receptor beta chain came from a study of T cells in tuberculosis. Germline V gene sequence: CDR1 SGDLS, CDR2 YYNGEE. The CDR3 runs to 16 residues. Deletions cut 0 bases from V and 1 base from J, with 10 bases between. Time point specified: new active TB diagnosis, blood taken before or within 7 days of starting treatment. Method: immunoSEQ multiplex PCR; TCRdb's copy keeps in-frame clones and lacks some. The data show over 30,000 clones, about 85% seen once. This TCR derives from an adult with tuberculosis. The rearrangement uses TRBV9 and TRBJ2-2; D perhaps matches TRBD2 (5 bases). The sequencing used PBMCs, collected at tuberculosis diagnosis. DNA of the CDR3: TGTGCCAGCAGCGTAGCGAGAGGGTGGAACACCGGGGAGCTGTTTTTT. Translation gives CASSVARGWNTGELFF.